This T cell receptor beta chain was found in a study of neurological immune-mediated disorders. TCRdb reanalysed the 5' RACE reads using MiXCR and keeps one entry per CDR3 protein. Of about 120,000 distinct CDR3 sequences in the sample, approximately 3.2% were seen once. This CDR3 is 13 amino acids long. Trimming removed 6 bases at V and 0 bases at J, with 7 bases between. Whole-study findings and limits: Phylogenetic grouping put 18 of 34 multiple sclerosis patients' repertoires into one related-CDR3 cluster, a possible signature.

This clonotype came up many times. Its antigen is currently unknown. The V and J genes are TRBV12-3 or TRBV12-4 and TRBJ2-3, with D possibly being TRBD2 (6 bases). The sequence was collected from a woman between 25 and 40 years old with multiple sclerosis. Sequencing was done on a sample of PBMCs. CDR3 DNA: TGTGCCAGCAGACTAGCTAGCACAGATACGCAGTATTTT. This codes for CASRLASTDTQYF.